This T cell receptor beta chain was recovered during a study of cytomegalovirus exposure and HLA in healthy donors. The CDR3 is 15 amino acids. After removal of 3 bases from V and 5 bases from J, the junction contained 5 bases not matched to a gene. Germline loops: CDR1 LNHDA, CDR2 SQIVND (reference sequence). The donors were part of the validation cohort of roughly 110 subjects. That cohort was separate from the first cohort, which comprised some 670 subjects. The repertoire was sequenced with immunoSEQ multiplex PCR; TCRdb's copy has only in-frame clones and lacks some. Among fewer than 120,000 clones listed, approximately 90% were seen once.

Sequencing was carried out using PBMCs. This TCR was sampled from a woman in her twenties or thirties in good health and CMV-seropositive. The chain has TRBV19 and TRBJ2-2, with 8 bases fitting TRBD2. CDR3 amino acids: CASSIAPGGTGELFF. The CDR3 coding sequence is TGTGCCAGTAGTATTGCCCCGGGGGGGACCGGGGAGCTGTTTTTT.